This is a list of T cell receptor beta chains from one sample in a study of T cell responses to AZD1222 COVID-19 vaccine. TCRdb's copy holds only in-frame clones and misses some; the assay was immunoSEQ multiplex PCR. The sample includes around 160,000 clones, 90% to 95% of them seen just once. The material sequenced was peripheral blood, taken on day 0 of MenACWY control vaccination. Every receptor here comes from an adult in good health. The conserved cysteine and the conserved F or W are not part of the CDR3 here. Each record gives: CDR3 protein, J gene, V gene.

CDR3: ASSIENLGQPQH
J: TRBJ1-5
V: TRBV19

CDR3: ASSFGSTYEQY
J: TRBJ2-7
V: TRBV5-6

CDR3: ASSLDPHMNQPQH
J: TRBJ1-5
V: TRBV11-2

CDR3: ASSLDSNQPQH
J: TRBJ1-5
V: TRBV7-3

CDR3: ASSSLTGGGTGELF
J: TRBJ2-2
V: TRBV5-6

CDR3: ASSLGEGNSPLH
J: TRBJ1-6
V: TRBV2

CDR3: ASRRGGAAKNIQY
J: TRBJ2-4
V: TRBV6-5

CDR3: ASSFGQSGANVLT
J: TRBJ2-6
V: TRBV5-1

CDR3: ASSQDAADRARGSPLH
J: TRBJ1-6
V: TRBV4-2

CDR3: ASSLSNGGSETQY
J: TRBJ2-5
V: TRBV7-6

CDR3: ASSLEPSSYEQY
J: TRBJ2-7
V: TRBV5-1

CDR3: ASSPPGLAGDSDTQY
J: TRBJ2-3
V: TRBV18

CDR3: ATSDLTLAGTYEQY
J: TRBJ2-7
V: TRBV24-1

CDR3: ASSLRGFYEQY
J: TRBJ2-7
V: TRBV5-4

CDR3: ASSPGQPKNYYEQY
J: TRBJ2-7
V: TRBV18

CDR3: ASSLGRENTEAF
J: TRBJ1-1
V: TRBV7-2

CDR3: ASSLDRDYYEQY
J: TRBJ2-7
V: TRBV5-1

CDR3: ASSQDMSAQF
J: TRBJ2-1
V: TRBV4-2

CDR3: ASSQSYGGTEAF
J: TRBJ1-1
V: TRBV23-1

CDR3: ASSRREGGTEAF
J: TRBJ1-1
V: TRBV7-9

CDR3: STGGRGTDTQY
J: TRBJ2-3
V: TRBV29-1

CDR3: ASSRLAGELGATQY
J: TRBJ2-5
V: TRBV7-3

CDR3: ASSYSDSPLH
J: TRBJ1-6
V: TRBV6-6

CDR3: ATSDTGYGYT
J: TRBJ1-2
V: TRBV24-1

CDR3: ASSSPSANEQF
J: TRBJ2-1
V: TRBV7-6

CDR3: ASSIPQGPNYGYT
J: TRBJ1-2
V: TRBV28

CDR3: ATSRETTNEKLF
J: TRBJ1-4
V: TRBV15

CDR3: ASSPREGTEAF
J: TRBJ1-1
V: TRBV5-6